What follows are 24 T cell receptor beta chains derived from one specimen sequenced in a study of T-cell reconstitution after alpha-beta-depleted transplantation in children. Preparation of the TCRbeta library involved a method that used unique molecular identifiers. TCRdb redid the calling of the PCR reads with MiXCR, one entry per CDR3 protein. The sample comprises some 110,000 distinct CDR3 sequences, under 13% of which are singletons, and approximately 36% rests with the top ten. The sample consisted of PBMCs, taken before TCRalphabeta/CD19-depleted stem cell transplant. The receptors shown here come from a boy aged 2 to 9 with acute lymphoblastic leukemia, due to receive a stem cell transplant.

Many counts were recorded for this clonotype. The J gene is TRBJ2-7, the V gene TRBV5-1; 12 bases align to TRBD2. The CDR3 spans 16 residues. The V gene's germline CDR1 is SGHRS and CDR2 YFSETQ. The trim removed 0 bases at V and 1 base at J, leaving 2 bases unmatched. The CDR3 spells CASSLALAGGSYEQYF. CDR3 nucleotide sequence: TGCGCCAGCAGCTTGGCACTAGCGGGGGGTTCCTACGAGCAGTACTTC.

J is TRBJ2-3 and V is TRBV6-1, with D perhaps being TRBD1 or TRBD2 (5 bases each). The germline V gene encodes CDR1 MNHNS and CDR2 SASEGT. V was cut by 5 bases and J by 3 bases, with 21 bases left in between. The CDR3 has 17 amino acids. The DNA for the CDR3 is TGTGCCAGCAGTCGACAGCAAGGGAGCCTCGAGACAGATACGCAGTATTTT. Residues: CASSRQQGSLETDTQYF.

This clonotype was recorded many times. V and J are TRBV18 and TRBJ2-5, with 11 positions matching TRBD2. Looked up from germline, CDR1 is KGHSH and CDR2 is LQKENI. J was trimmed by 5 bases and V by 0 bases; bases with no gene match: 5. The CDR3 consists of 16 residues. CDR3 region: CASSPPLAGGLETQYF. CDR3 coding DNA: TGTGCCAGCTCACCACCCCTAGCGGGAGGCCTTGAGACCCAGTACTTC.

The rearrangement links TRBV6-2 or TRBV6-3 to TRBJ1-6; D gene unclear. The V and J ends lost 2 bases and 7 bases respectively, with 6 bases between them. Germline values: CDR1 MNHEY, CDR2 SVGEGT. CDR3 length equals 13 residues. Written as DNA, the CDR3 is TGTGCCAGCAGTTACCCGGAAAATTCACCCCTCCACTTT. Translation gives CASSYPENSPLHF.

This clonotype has a handful of counts. The genes are TRBV28 and TRBJ2-3, with D perhaps matching TRBD1 or TRBD2 (6 bases each). CDR1 MDHEN and CDR2 SYDVKM come from the germline V gene. This CDR3 is 16 amino acids long. Trimming cost V 6 bases and J 4 bases, with 20 bases left between them. The CDR3 sequence: CASSLGAWGAPDTQYF. The CDR3 DNA is TGTGCCAGCAGCCTGGGGGCGTGGGGGGCGCCAGATACGCAGTATTTT.

This chain joins TRBV27 and TRBJ2-7; 8 bases align to TRBD2. CDR3 length: 14 amino acids. With V trimmed by 7 bases and J by 4 bases, 9 bases remained unmatched. CDR1 and CDR2 (germline): MNHEY, SMNVEV (reference sequence). CDR3 DNA sequence: TGTGCCAGCACCGCTGCGGGGGGCAGGTACGAGCAGTACTTC. Translation gives CASTAAGGRYEQYF.

This clonotype was counted at least ten times. The V call is TRBV4-2, the J call TRBJ2-7; 10 bases are a match to TRBD1. Germline CDR1 and CDR2: LGHNA and YNFKEQ. CDR3 size: 17 residues. V trimming: 3 bases; J trimming: 3 bases; junction bases outside the gene matches: 11. The CDR3 spells CASSQATGTGVIYEQYF. The CDR3 bases are TGTGCCAGCAGCCAGGCTACCGGGACAGGGGTTATCTACGAGCAGTACTTC.

In this sample, this clonotype turned up a few times. The chain uses TRBV5-6 and TRBJ2-1; 13 positions match TRBD2. Per the germline V gene, CDR1 is SGHDT and CDR2 is YYEEEE. CDR3 length: 18 residues. J was trimmed by 4 bases and V by 4 bases; bases with no gene match: 11. CDR3: CASSALPPGLAGYNEQFF. CDR3 DNA: TGTGCCAGCAGCGCACTCCCTCCGGGACTAGCGGGATACAATGAGCAGTTCTTC.

The V call is TRBV5-1, the J call TRBJ2-5; D gene ambiguous. There are 14 residues in the CDR3. V gave up 0 bases and J gave up 5 bases, with 11 bases separating them. Germline V lookup: CDR1 SGHRS, CDR2 YFSETQ. This CDR3 reads CASSLEVFQETQYF. In DNA, the CDR3 is TGCGCCAGCAGCTTGGAAGTGTTCCAGGAGACCCAGTACTTC. Supplemented by reference TRBV5-1 and TRBJ2-5, the full variable domain reads KAGVTQTPRYLIKTRGQQVTLSCSPISGHRSVSWYQQTPGQGLQFLFEYFSETQRNKGNFPGRFSGRQFSNSRSEMNVSTLELGDSALYLCASSLEVFQETQYFGPGTRLLVL.

This clonotype was observed a few times. This chain joins TRBV18 and TRBJ2-1, with TRBD2 matching over 11 bases. Per the germline V gene, CDR1 is KGHSH and CDR2 is LQKENI. This CDR3 comprises 16 residues. V trimming: 3 bases; J trimming: 10 bases; junction bases outside the gene matches: 11. The CDR3 DNA sequence: TGTGCCAGCTCACCTCCGCTGATAGCGGGAGGGGACGAGCAGTTCTTC. This translates into CASSPPLIAGGDEQFF. Full variable domain (rest looked up from reference TRBV18 and TRBJ2-1): NAGVMQNPRHLVRRRGQEARLRCSPMKGHSHVYWYRQLPEEGLKFMVYLQKENIIDESGMPKERFSAEFPKEGPSILRIQQVVRGDSAAYFCASSPPLIAGGDEQFFGPGTRLTVL.

The V call is TRBV29-1, the J call TRBJ2-5, with D uncertain. V was pared by 2 bases and J by 5 bases, with 9 bases between. The CDR3 has 12 amino acids. The germline CDR1 and CDR2 sequences are SQVTM and ANQGSEA. The CDR3: CSVEPTEETQYF. The DNA for the CDR3 is TGCAGCGTTGAACCCACAGAGGAGACCCAGTACTTC.

V usage is TRBV18 and J usage is TRBJ2-7; no firm D call. Germline V gene sequence: CDR1 KGHSH, CDR2 LQKENI. V lost 3 bases, J lost 6 bases, and 18 bases lay in between. The CDR3 consists of 15 residues. CDR3 protein: CASSPIGEWVAEQYF. Here the CDR3 DNA reads TGTGCCAGCTCACCTATCGGAGAGTGGGTGGCCGAGCAGTACTTC.

V is TRBV7-2 and J is TRBJ1-1; D ambiguous. CDR1 SGHTA and CDR2 FQGNSA come from the germline V gene. The CDR3 sequence is 12 residues long. Trimming shortened V by 4 bases and J by 5 bases, and 8 bases separated the two germline ends. The CDR3 sequence: CASSSGMTEAFF. DNA of the CDR3: TGTGCCAGCAGCTCCGGGATGACTGAAGCTTTCTTT.

The rearrangement uses TRBV5-6 and TRBJ1-4, with TRBD1 matching 10 bases. With V trimmed by 2 bases and J by 8 bases, 3 bases remained unmatched. The V gene's germline CDR1 is SGHDT and CDR2 YYEEEE. The CDR3 sequence is 14 residues long. The CDR3 loop reads CASSFGTGAEKLFF. CDR3 nucleotides: TGTGCCAGCAGCTTTGGGACAGGGGCGGAAAAACTGTTTTTT.

This clonotype was counted ten times or more. This rearrangement joins TRBV6-5 to TRBJ2-5, with 9 bases identical to TRBD2. The CDR3 length is 16 residues. Unmatched junction bases numbered 9, after V lost 5 bases and J lost 2 bases. Looked up from germline, CDR1 is MNHEY and CDR2 is SVGAGI. The CDR3 bases are TGTGCCAGCAGTCCCCAACGCGGGAGGGCTCAAGAGACCCAGTACTTC. This gives the protein CASSPQRGRAQETQYF.

The chain joins TRBV11-2 to TRBJ2-2, with 10 positions matching TRBD2. V lost 3 bases to trimming and J lost 7 bases; unmatched junction nucleotides: 11. The CDR3 sequence is 17 residues long. Germline V gene lookup returns CDR1 SGHAT and CDR2 FQNNGV. The CDR3 coding sequence is TGTGCCAGCAGCTTGTTAGGACTAGCGGTTAATGGCGGGGAGCTGTTTTTT. It specifies CASSLLGLAVNGGELFF.

The chain couples TRBV20-1 to TRBJ2-5, with TRBD2 identical over 9 bases. The germline V gene has CDR1 DFQATT and CDR2 SNEGSKA (reference sequence). CDR3 length equals 15 residues. The V and J ends lost 5 bases and 5 bases, in that order; junction bases with no gene match: 12. The CDR3 is CSAGRGREGAETQYF. DNA of the CDR3: TGCAGTGCTGGGCGGGGGCGGGAGGGCGCCGAGACCCAGTACTTC.

The chain has TRBV28 and TRBJ1-1; D gene ambiguous. Germline V gene lookup returns CDR1 MDHEN and CDR2 SYDVKM. Deletions cut 8 bases from V and 5 bases from J, with 18 bases between. This CDR3 is 14 amino acids long. This CDR3 reads CASGPGLGWTEAFF. The CDR3 region has the DNA TGTGCCAGCGGCCCCGGGCTCGGGTGGACTGAAGCTTTCTTT.

This rearrangement joins TRBV5-1 to TRBJ1-1; D is uncertain. Trimming stripped 6 bases from V and 4 bases from J, with 7 bases between. This CDR3 region has 11 residues. Per germline, CDR1 SGHRS and CDR2 YFSETQ. In DNA, the CDR3 is TGCGCCAGCAAGTGGGGCACTGAAGCTTTCTTT. Translation: CASKWGTEAFF.

For this clonotype: It may be a read error: a sequence one base away is much more abundant. The CDR3 ends on some other residue instead of the conserved phenylalanine or tryptophan, so this is likely a read error. The chain has TRBV5-1 and TRBJ2-3; possibly TRBD1 for D (6 bases). There are 13 residues in the CDR3. Between the trimmed V and J ends, which lost 4 bases and 3 bases, there was a span of 9 bases. Germline CDR1 SGHRS, CDR2 YFSETQ. The CDR3 DNA sequence: TGCGCCAGCAGCGGACAGCGGACAGATACGCAGTATGTT. Translated, it gives CASSGQRTDTQYV.

This clonotype was observed a handful of times. This chain connects TRBV7-7 to TRBJ2-7, with 13 bases lining up with TRBD2. V lost 5 bases, J lost 6 bases, and 7 bases stayed unmatched. This CDR3 is built from 15 residues. Germline assignment: CDR1 SSHAT and CDR2 FNYEAQ (reference sequence). The CDR3 loop reads CASSPGLAGVVEQYF. The CDR3 coding sequence is TGTGCCAGCAGCCCCGGACTAGCGGGAGTTGTCGAGCAGTACTTC.

J is TRBJ1-6 and V is TRBV20-1; D is undetermined. The CDR3 runs 17 residues. In germline, CDR1 is DFQATT, CDR2 SNEGSKA (reference sequence). Between the trimmed V and J ends, which lost 0 bases and 7 bases, there was a span of 19 bases. CDR3: CSAREGRIPGLNSPLHF. CDR3 sequence (DNA): TGCAGTGCTAGAGAGGGAAGAATACCGGGCCTCAATTCACCCCTCCACTTT.

This clonotype was seen many times. This sequence joins TRBV5-1 and TRBJ2-2, with 7 positions matching TRBD2. This CDR3 comprises 14 residues. From germline, CDR1 is SGHRS and CDR2 YFSETQ. V was pared by 2 bases and J by 8 bases, with 6 bases of the junction left unmatched. Here the CDR3 DNA reads TGCGCCAGCAGCTTACGAGCGGGAACTGGGGAGCTGTTTTTT. This gives the protein CASSLRAGTGELFF.

This clonotype appeared a few times. The CDR3 DNA follows: TGCAGTGCTAGAGTTAGTCTCTCTCGGGCTAGCGGAAGCTCCTACAATGAGCAGTTCTTC. This translates into CSARVSLSRASGSSYNEQFF. This sequence joins TRBV20-1 and TRBJ2-1, with 7 nucleotides matching TRBD2. CDR1 DFQATT and CDR2 SNEGSKA come from the germline V gene (reference sequence). V gave up 1 base and J gave up 0 bases; unmatched junction bases: 18. The CDR3 covers 20 residues.